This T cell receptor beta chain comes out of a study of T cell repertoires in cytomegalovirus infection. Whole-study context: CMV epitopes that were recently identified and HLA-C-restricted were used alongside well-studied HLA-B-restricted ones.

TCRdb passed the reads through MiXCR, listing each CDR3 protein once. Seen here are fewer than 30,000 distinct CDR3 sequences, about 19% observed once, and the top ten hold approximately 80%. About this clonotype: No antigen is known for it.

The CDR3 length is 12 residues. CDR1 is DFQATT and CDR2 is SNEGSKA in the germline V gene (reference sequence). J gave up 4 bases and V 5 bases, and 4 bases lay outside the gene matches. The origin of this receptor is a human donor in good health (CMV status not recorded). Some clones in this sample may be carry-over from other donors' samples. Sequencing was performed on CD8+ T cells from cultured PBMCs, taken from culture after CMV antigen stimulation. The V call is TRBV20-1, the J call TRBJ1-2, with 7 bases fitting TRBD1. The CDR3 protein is CSAADRVYGYTF. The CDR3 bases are TGCAGTGCTGCAGACAGGGTCTATGGCTACACCTTC.